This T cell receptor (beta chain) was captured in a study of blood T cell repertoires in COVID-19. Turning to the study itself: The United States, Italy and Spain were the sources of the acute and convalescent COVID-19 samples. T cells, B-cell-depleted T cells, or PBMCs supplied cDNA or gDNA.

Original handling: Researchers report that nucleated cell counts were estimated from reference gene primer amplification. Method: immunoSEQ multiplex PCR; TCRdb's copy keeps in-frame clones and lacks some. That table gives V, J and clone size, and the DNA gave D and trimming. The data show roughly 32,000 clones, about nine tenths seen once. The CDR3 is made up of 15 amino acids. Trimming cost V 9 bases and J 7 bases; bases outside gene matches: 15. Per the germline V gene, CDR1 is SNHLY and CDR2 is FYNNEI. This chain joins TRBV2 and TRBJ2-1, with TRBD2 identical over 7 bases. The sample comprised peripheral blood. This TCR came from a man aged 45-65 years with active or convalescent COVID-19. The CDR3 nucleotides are TGTGCCAGGGCTAAAGCGGGGCTCGGGGGGAATGAGCAGTTCTTC. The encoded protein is CARAKAGLGGNEQFF.